This TCR beta chain comes out of a study of T cells after yellow fever vaccination. Trimming cost V 7 bases and J 8 bases, with 14 bases left between them. This CDR3 comprises 13 residues. Germline CDR1 reads SEHNR; CDR2 reads FQNEAQ (reference sequence). The TCR cDNA carried a universal primer site and UMIs from 5'RACE template switching. From the 5' RACE reads, TCRdb called clonotypes with MiXCR, one entry per CDR3 protein. The data show tens of thousands of distinct CDR3 sequences, about 6% seen once. This clonotype was counted between two and nine times. The V call is TRBV7-9, the J call TRBJ1-4, with D perhaps matching TRBD1 (5 bases). The sequences come from CD8+ T cells sorted from PBMCs, collected 45 days after the first yellow fever vaccination. The sequence was collected from a man between 18 and 29 years old who received the YFV17D yellow fever vaccine. The CDR3 nucleotides read TGTGCCAGCACCTTGGGGGGTCGGGAAAAACTGTTTTTT. It specifies CASTLGGREKLFF.